This TCR beta chain was documented in a study of post-analysis software for immune sequencing data. TCR beta cDNA libraries had unique molecular identifiers. It was from roughly 1 to 10 million T cells that 500,000 to 600,000 cDNA molecules came. TCRdb reprocessed the PCR reads with MiXCR, giving one entry per CDR3 protein. The data contain hundreds of thousands of distinct CDR3 sequences, roughly three fifths of them singletons. A remark on this clonotype: The antigen is not known.

Study-wide results and caveats: Controls had significantly higher normalized Chao1 diversity than multiple sclerosis patients. Samples prepared in the same batch strongly co-clustered by F measure. Five TRBV segments (TRBV5-6, TRBV5-1 and TRBV20-1 among them) occurred more frequently in patients than in controls.

V lost 3 bases to trimming and J lost 8 bases; unmatched junction nucleotides: 8. The CDR3 has 15 residues. Per germline, CDR1 DFQATT and CDR2 SNEGSKA (reference sequence). The receptor was derived from a girl aged 2 to 10 with multiple sclerosis. Sequences were obtained from blood. The V gene is TRBV20-1, the J gene TRBJ2-1; TRBD2 matches at 12 bases. This CDR3 is CSASLLAGGLDEQFF. In DNA form, the CDR3 reads TGCAGTGCTAGTCTACTAGCGGGAGGTTTGGATGAGCAGTTCTTC.